What follows are 4 T cell receptor beta chains derived from one specimen sequenced in a study of blood T cell repertoires in COVID-19. Using immunoSEQ multiplex PCR, the repertoire was profiled, and TCRdb retains in-frame clones only, with some absent. Of 450,000 to 500,000 clones in the sample, 70% to 90% were seen once. The sample was PBMCs or T cells enriched from blood (not recorded which). These receptors originate from an older woman who had recovered from COVID-19.

The chain uses TRBV7-2 and TRBJ2-2; TRBD1 is a possible D gene (6 bases). Trimming stripped 2 bases from V and 0 bases from J, with 10 bases between. Germline CDR1 SGHTA, CDR2 FQGNSA. The CDR3 loop spans 16 amino acids. CDR3 loop: CASSLKGVTNTGELFF. Here the CDR3 DNA reads TGTGCCAGCAGCTTAAAGGGGGTGACGAACACCGGGGAGCTGTTTTTT.

The chain has TRBV9 and TRBJ2-1, with 9 positions matching TRBD1. CDR1 is SGDLS and CDR2 is YYNGEE in the germline V gene. J gave up 6 bases and V 1 base, and 5 bases lay outside the gene matches. The CDR3 consists of 15 residues. The CDR3 region is CASSVPATGGNEQFF. Written as DNA, the CDR3 is TGTGCCAGCAGCGTACCAGCGACAGGGGGCAATGAGCAGTTCTTC.

The chain links TRBV6-5 to TRBJ2-2; 7 bases agree with TRBD1. This CDR3 region has 14 residues. The junction had 5 bases not matched to a gene; V was cut back by 7 bases and J by 3 bases. Germline CDR1 is MNHEY and CDR2 is SVGAGI. CDR3 in amino acids: CASTEGAYTGELFF. DNA for the CDR3: TGTGCCAGCACCGAGGGGGCGTACACCGGGGAGCTGTTTTTT.

This chain joins TRBV6-5 and TRBJ1-6; D is possibly TRBD1 (6 bases). The V gene's germline CDR1 is MNHEY and CDR2 SVGAGI. The CDR3 is 13 residues long. V lost 10 bases, J lost 4 bases, and 11 bases lay in between. CDR3 loop: CAILGQYNSPLHF. The DNA for the CDR3 is TGTGCCATCCTAGGACAGTATAATTCACCCCTCCACTTT.